A single sample is the source of the 17 T cell receptor beta chains below, sequenced in a study of T cell changes during pregnancy in multiple sclerosis. Here immunoSEQ multiplex PCR was the method, and the copy in TCRdb shows in-frame clones only, minus some. This table holds 45,000 or so clones, about 91% found once. The material was CD8+ T cells from peripheral blood mononuclear cells, obtained after pregnancy. Receptor source: a female donor with multiple sclerosis, enrolled in a pregnancy study.

This clone was counted once. The chain has TRBV30 and TRBJ1-2; D not resolved. Germline values: CDR1 GTSNPN, CDR2 SVGIG (reference sequence). Trimming took off 3 bases at V and 6 bases at J, with 11 bases between the two ends. The CDR3 loop spans 12 amino acids. The CDR3 protein is CAWSGFVDGYTF. CDR3 in DNA: TGTGCCTGGAGCGGTTTTGTCGATGGCTACACCTTC.

The rearrangement uses TRBV19 and TRBJ1-5; D possibly corresponds to TRBD1 (5 bases). CDR3 length: 15 amino acids. CDR1 is LNHDA and CDR2 is SQIVND in the germline V gene (reference sequence). The ends were cut back, 6 bases at V and 0 bases at J, with 12 bases in the middle. The CDR3 here is CASRPTAYSNQPQHF. CDR3 bases: TGTGCCAGTAGACCGACAGCATATAGCAATCAGCCCCAGCATTTT. Complete variable domain (other parts from reference TRBV19 and TRBJ1-5): DGGITQSPKYLFRKEGQNVTLSCEQNLNHDAMYWYRQDPGQGLRLIYYSQIVNDFQKGDIAEGYSVSREKKESFPLTVTSAQKNPTAFYLCASRPTAYSNQPQHFGDGTRLSIL.

The CDR3 region is CASGLTPSSHDEQFF. The DNA for the CDR3 is TGTGCTAGTGGTTTGACGCCTAGTAGCCACGATGAGCAGTTCTTC. This chain joins TRBV12-5 and TRBJ2-1; no clear D. Germline assignment: CDR1 LGHNT and CDR2 FRNRAP. Trimming cost V 2 bases and J 8 bases, with 16 bases left between them. The CDR3 consists of 15 residues.

The rearrangement uses TRBV9 and TRBJ2-7, with D uncertain. Germline V lookup: CDR1 SGDLS, CDR2 YYNGEE. This CDR3 is built from 12 residues. Trimming stripped 3 bases from V and 3 bases from J, with 7 bases between. The chain's CDR3 is CASSGLGYEQYF. The CDR3 bases are TGTGCCAGCAGCGGCCTAGGCTACGAGCAGTACTTC.

This clone was observed a single time. J is TRBJ1-1 and V is TRBV11-2; a weak D match, TRBD1 (5 bases). V lost 4 bases and J 11 bases, leaving 11 bases between the germline ends. CDR3 size: 11 residues. Looked up from germline, CDR1 is SGHAT and CDR2 is FQNNGV. The CDR3 DNA sequence: TGTGCCAGCAGCTGGGGCCCTGCGGCTTTCTTT. It codes for CASSWGPAAFF.

The chain joins TRBV19 to TRBJ2-7; tentatively, D is TRBD1 (6 bases). The CDR3 sequence is 15 residues long. Trimming took off 1 base at V and 2 bases at J, with 12 bases between the two ends. The germline V gene has CDR1 LNHDA and CDR2 SQIVND (reference sequence). The CDR3 DNA sequence: TGTGCCAGTAGTATAGCTTGGGGGCCCCCCTACGAGCAGTACTTC. As protein: CASSIAWGPPYEQYF.

The CDR3 DNA sequence: TGCGCCAGCAGCTTGGTGGCAGGGGGAACCTACGAGCAGTACTTC. Translating gives CASSLVAGGTYEQYF. The chain is built from TRBV5-1 and TRBJ2-7; 7 bases line up with TRBD1. The V gene end was trimmed by 0 bases and the J gene end by 2 bases; junction bases not matched to a gene: 5. CDR1 is SGHRS, CDR2 YFSETQ, per germline. This CDR3 is 15 amino acids long.

The chain employs TRBV7-2 and TRBJ2-7; TRBD2 matches 7 bases. The V segment lost 0 bases and the J segment 3 bases; nucleotides outside the gene matches: 8. CDR3 length: 16 residues. From germline, CDR1 is SGHTA and CDR2 FQGNSA. This CDR3 is CASSLAMGGTFYEQYF. DNA for the CDR3: TGTGCCAGCAGCTTAGCGATGGGGGGGACCTTCTACGAGCAGTACTTC.

V and J are TRBV9 and TRBJ2-5, with 12 bases matching TRBD2. The CDR3 spans 16 residues. From germline, CDR1 is SGDLS and CDR2 YYNGEE. Trimming took 0 bases from V and 6 from J; bases not matched to a gene: 6. The CDR3 DNA sequence: TGTGCCAGCAGCGTAGGACTAGCGGGAGAAGGAAAGACCCAGTACTTC. The encoded protein is CASSVGLAGEGKTQYF.

The genes are TRBV2 and TRBJ2-7; TRBD2 matches at 8 bases. The V and J ends lost 4 bases and 3 bases, in that order; junction bases with no gene match: 5. CDR1 is SNHLY and CDR2 is FYNNEI in the germline V gene. The CDR3 contains 14 residues. Written as DNA, the CDR3 is TGTGCCAGCAGTGTCCGGCGGGGGGACTACGAGCAGTACTTC. This codes for CASSVRRGDYEQYF.

V and J are TRBV15 and TRBJ1-2; D may be TRBD1 (5 bases). Germline lookup yields CDR1 LNHNV and CDR2 YYDKDF (reference sequence). Trimming shortened V by 0 bases and J by 5 bases, and 16 bases separated the two germline ends. The CDR3 spans 16 residues. The CDR3 coding sequence is TGTGCCACCAGCAGAGATCGGGCAGGTGGGGGGTATGGCTACACCTTC. Translated: CATSRDRAGGGYGYTF.

V usage is TRBV7-8 and J usage is TRBJ2-5; 10 positions match TRBD1. This CDR3 is built from 20 residues. Trimming at V came to 0 bases and at J to 5 bases, leaving 18 bases not matched to a gene. Germline V gene lookup returns CDR1 SGHVS and CDR2 FQNEAQ. CDR3 DNA: TGTGCCAGCAGCTTAGCGCGGTCTGTTTTTCGACAGGGGGCTGGGGAGACCCAGTACTTC. Protein sequence: CASSLARSVFRQGAGETQYF.

This clone was counted once. V and J are TRBV2 and TRBJ2-1, with D unresolved. The CDR3 sequence is 13 residues long. Looked up from germline, CDR1 is SNHLY and CDR2 is FYNNEI. V shed 6 bases and J shed 2 bases, with 8 bases lying between them. The CDR3 region has the DNA TGTGCCAGCAGCGATAGAACCTACAATGAGCAGTTCTTC. It translates to CASSDRTYNEQFF.

The rearrangement uses TRBV11-2 and TRBJ2-1, with TRBD2 identical over 9 bases. V trimming: 6 bases; J trimming: 4 bases; junction bases outside the gene matches: 10. The CDR3 runs to 16 residues. Germline CDR1 is SGHAT and CDR2 is FQNNGV. This CDR3 is CASRYKLAGVYNEQFF. DNA of the CDR3: TGTGCCAGCAGATATAAATTAGCGGGAGTGTACAATGAGCAGTTCTTC.

V and J are TRBV5-1 and TRBJ2-7; 7 nucleotides align to TRBD2. There are 14 residues in the CDR3. CDR1 and CDR2 (germline): SGHRS, YFSETQ. With V trimmed by 6 bases and J by 3 bases, 9 bases remained unmatched. CDR3 sequence (DNA): TGCGCCAGCATGGGGAGGGGCCCACACTACGAGCAGTACTTC. Its protein product is CASMGRGPHYEQYF.

V is TRBV28 and J is TRBJ1-3; D not resolved. V shed 5 bases and J shed 0 bases, with 11 bases lying between them. Germline V gives CDR1 MDHEN, CDR2 SYDVKM. The CDR3 spans 15 residues. The CDR3 is CASSTPESSGNTIYF. DNA of the CDR3: TGTGCCAGCAGTACCCCGGAGAGCTCTGGAAACACCATATATTTT.

CDR3 DNA sequence: TGTGCCAGCAGCTTAGCCCCGGGACTAGCGTTCTACAATGAGCAGTTCTTC. Residues: CASSLAPGLAFYNEQFF. The V and J genes are TRBV11-2 and TRBJ2-1, with 10 bases lining up with TRBD2. V lost 1 base and J lost 3; bases outside the gene matches: 6. Germline assignment: CDR1 SGHAT and CDR2 FQNNGV. The CDR3 consists of 17 residues.